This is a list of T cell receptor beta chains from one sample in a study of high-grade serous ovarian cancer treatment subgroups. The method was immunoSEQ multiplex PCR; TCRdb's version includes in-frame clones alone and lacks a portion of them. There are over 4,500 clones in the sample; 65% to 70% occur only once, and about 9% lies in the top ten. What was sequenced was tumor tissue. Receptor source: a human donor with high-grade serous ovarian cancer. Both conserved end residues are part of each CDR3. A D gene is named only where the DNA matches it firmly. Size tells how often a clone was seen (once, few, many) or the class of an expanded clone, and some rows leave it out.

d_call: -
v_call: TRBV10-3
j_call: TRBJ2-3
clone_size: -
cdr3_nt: TGTGCCAGCGGGACCACAGATACGCAGTATTTT
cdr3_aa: CASGTTDTQYF

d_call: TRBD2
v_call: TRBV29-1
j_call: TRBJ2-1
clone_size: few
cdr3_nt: TGCAGCGTTGAAGGCCTTACTAGCGGGATCTCCTACAATGAGCAGTTCTTC
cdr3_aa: CSVEGLTSGISYNEQFF

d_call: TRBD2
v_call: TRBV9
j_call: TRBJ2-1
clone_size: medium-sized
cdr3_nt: TGTGCCAGCAGCTCGCGGACTAGCGGGACCCACAATGAGCAGTTCTTC
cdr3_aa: CASSSRTSGTHNEQFF

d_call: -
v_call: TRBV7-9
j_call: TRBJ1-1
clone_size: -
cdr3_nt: TGTGCCAGCAGCTTAGAAACAGGGAACACTGAAGCTTTCTTT
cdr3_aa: CASSLETGNTEAFF

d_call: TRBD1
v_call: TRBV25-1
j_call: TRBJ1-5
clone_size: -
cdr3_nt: TGTGCCAGCAGTGGGACAGGGCCCAATCAGCCCCAGCATTTT
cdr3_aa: CASSGTGPNQPQHF

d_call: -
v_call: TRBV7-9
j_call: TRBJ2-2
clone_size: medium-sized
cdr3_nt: TGTGCCAGCAGCCCACCGGGGTATAGTACCGGGGAGCTGTTTTTT
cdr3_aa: CASSPPGYSTGELFF

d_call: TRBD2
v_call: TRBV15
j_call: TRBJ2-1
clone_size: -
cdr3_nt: TGTGCCACCAGCCGGCGGGAGGGACTCGAGCAGTTCTTC
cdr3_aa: CATSRREGLEQFF

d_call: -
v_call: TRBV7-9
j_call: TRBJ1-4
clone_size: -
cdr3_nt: TGTGCCAGCAGAGGATACAGGGCTGGGGAAAAACTGTTTTTT
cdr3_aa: CASRGYRAGEKLFF

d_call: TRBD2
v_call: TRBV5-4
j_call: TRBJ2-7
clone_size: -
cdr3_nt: TGTGCCAGCAGCCCCCGGGCTAGCGGGGTCTCCTACGAGCAGTACTTC
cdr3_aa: CASSPRASGVSYEQYF

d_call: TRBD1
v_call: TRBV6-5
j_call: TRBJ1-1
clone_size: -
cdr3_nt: TGTGCCAGCAGTTTTGACAGGGGCGCTGAAGCTTTCTTT
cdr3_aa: CASSFDRGAEAFF

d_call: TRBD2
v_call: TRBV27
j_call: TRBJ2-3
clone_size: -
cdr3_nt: TGTGCCAGCAGTTTAGCTGGACTAGCGGGAGGGAGGACAGATACGCAGTATTTT
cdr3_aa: CASSLAGLAGGRTDTQYF

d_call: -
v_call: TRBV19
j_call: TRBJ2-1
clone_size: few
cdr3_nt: TGTGCCAGTAGGGGAATCGGCGGGTCCTTCTACAATGAGCAGTTCTTC
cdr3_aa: CASRGIGGSFYNEQFF

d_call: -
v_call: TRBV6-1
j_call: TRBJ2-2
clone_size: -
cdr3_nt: TGTGCAGGTGGCTCTTCCTCCCGGGCCGGGGAGCTGTTTTTT
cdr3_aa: CAGGSSSRAGELFF

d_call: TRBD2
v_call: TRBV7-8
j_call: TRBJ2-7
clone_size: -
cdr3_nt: TGTGCCAGCAGCGGGGGGGAGGGTTACTACGAGCAGTACTTC
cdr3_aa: CASSGGEGYYEQYF

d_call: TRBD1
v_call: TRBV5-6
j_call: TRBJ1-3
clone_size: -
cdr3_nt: TGTGCCAGCAGCTCTTCAAGTCGACAGGGATTAAACACCATATATTTT
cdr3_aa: CASSSSSRQGLNTIYF

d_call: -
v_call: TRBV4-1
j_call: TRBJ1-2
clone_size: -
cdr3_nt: TGCGCCAGCAGCCAAGTCGGCAGAGCCTCCTTCTATGGCTACACCTTC
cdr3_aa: CASSQVGRASFYGYTF

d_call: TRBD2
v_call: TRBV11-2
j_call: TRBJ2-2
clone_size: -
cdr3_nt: TGTGCCAGCAGCTTAGGACTAGCGGGAGGGACCGGGGAGCTGTTTTTT
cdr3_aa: CASSLGLAGGTGELFF

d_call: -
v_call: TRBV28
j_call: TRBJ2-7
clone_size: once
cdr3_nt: TGTGCCAGCAGTTTATTGGCAAAAGTCTCCTACGAGCAGTACTTC
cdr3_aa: CASSLLAKVSYEQYF

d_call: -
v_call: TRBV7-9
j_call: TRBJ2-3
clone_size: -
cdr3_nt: TGTGCCAGCTTTTTACTTACTAGCACAGATACGCAGTATTTT
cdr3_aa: CASFLLTSTDTQYF

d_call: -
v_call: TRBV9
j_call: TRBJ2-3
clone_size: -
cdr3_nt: TGTGCCAGCAGCGTAGAGGCTAGTTATTACACAGATACGCAGTATTTT
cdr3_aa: CASSVEASYYTDTQYF

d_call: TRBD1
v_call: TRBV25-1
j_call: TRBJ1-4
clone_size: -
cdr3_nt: TGTGCCAGCAGTGAACCGAGGACAGGGGATGAAAAACTGTTTTTT
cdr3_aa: CASSEPRTGDEKLFF

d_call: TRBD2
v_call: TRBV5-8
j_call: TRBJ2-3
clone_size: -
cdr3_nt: TGTGCCAGCAGCTCTAGTGATAGCGGGGACCGAGCGGATACGCAGTATTTT
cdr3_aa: CASSSSDSGDRADTQYF

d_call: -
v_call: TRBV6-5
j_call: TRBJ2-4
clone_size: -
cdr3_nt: TGTGCCAGCAGTTACGACCGTAGGGGCATTCAGTACTTC
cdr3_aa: CASSYDRRGIQYF

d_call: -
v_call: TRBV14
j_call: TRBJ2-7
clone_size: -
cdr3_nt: TGTGCCAGCAGCCAAGGTTCACCGCCCCTGAACCTAGCCGAGCAGTACTTC
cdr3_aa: CASSQGSPPLNLAEQYF

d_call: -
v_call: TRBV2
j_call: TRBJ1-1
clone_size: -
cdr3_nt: TGTGCCAGCAGTGAAGGTTGGGGGAACACTGAAGCTTTCTTT
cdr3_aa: CASSEGWGNTEAFF

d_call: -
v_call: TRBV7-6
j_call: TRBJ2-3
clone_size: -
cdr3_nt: TGTGCCAGCAGCTCCCCGGATCTGGGAGCAGATACGCAGTATTTT
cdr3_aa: CASSSPDLGADTQYF

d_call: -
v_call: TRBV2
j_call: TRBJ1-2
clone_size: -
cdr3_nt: TGTGCCAGCAGCGTGCTTATCTATGGCTACACCTTC
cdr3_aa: CASSVLIYGYTF

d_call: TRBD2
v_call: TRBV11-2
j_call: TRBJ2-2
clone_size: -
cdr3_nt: TGTGCCAGCAGCCCCCTGACTAGCGGGAGAGTCGGGGAGCTGTTTTTT
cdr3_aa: CASSPLTSGRVGELFF

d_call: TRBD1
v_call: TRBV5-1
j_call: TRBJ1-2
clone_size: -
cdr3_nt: TGCGCCAGCAGCTTGGCGACAGGGTGGAACTATGGCTACACCTTC
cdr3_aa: CASSLATGWNYGYTF

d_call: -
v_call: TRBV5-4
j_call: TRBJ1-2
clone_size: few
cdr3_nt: TGTGCCAGCAGCTTTTGGGTCAGGAGAAACTATGGCTACACCTTC
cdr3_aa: CASSFWVRRNYGYTF

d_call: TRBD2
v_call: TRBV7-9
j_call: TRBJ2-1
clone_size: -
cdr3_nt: TGTGCCAGCAGCCAAAGTGGCGGGAGACCTGAGCAGTTCTTC
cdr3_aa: CASSQSGGRPEQFF

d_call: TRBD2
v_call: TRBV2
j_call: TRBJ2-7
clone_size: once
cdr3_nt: TGTGCCAGCAGGCCGGGACTAGCGAATTACGAGCAGTACTTC
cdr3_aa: CASRPGLANYEQYF

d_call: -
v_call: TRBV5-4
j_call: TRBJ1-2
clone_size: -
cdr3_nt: TGTGCCAGCACCCTGGACAGCTATGGCTACACCTTC
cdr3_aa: CASTLDSYGYTF

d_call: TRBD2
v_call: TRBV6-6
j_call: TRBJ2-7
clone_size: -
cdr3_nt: TGTGCCAGCAGTTACGGCGGGAGGGACTACGAGCAGTACTTC
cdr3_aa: CASSYGGRDYEQYF

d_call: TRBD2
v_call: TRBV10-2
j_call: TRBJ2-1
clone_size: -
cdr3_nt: TGCGCCAGCAGTGAACTAGCGGGAGTGGAGCAGTTCTTC
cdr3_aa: CASSELAGVEQFF

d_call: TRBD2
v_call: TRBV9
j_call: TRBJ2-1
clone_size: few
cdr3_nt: TGTGCCAGCAGCGTAGAAGGGACTAGACTAGTCAGTGAGCAGTTCTTC
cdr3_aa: CASSVEGTRLVSEQFF

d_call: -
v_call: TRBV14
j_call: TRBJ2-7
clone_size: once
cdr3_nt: TGTGCCAGCAGCCAAGATTTCACAGGGTATTGCGAGCAGTACTTC
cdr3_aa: CASSQDFTGYCEQYF

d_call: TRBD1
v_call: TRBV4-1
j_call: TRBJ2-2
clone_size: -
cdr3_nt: TGCGCCAGCAGCCAAGTTGTCCCCTTTAGGACAGGGCCCACCGGGGAGCTGTTTTTT
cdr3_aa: CASSQVVPFRTGPTGELFF

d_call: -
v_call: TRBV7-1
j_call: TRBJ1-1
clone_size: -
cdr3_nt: TGTGCCAGCGGGGTGAACACTGAAGCTTTCTTT
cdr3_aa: CASGVNTEAFF

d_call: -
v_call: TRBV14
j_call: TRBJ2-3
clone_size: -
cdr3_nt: TGTGCCAGCAGCCAACGGGGATCTCAGTATACGCAGTATTTT
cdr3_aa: CASSQRGSQYTQYF

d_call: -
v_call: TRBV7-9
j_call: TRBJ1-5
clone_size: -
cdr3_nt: TGTGCCAGCAGCTTATTGGGCGACGACAATCAGCCCCAGCATTTT
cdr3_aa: CASSLLGDDNQPQHF

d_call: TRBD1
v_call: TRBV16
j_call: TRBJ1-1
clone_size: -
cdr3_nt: TGTGCCAGCAGCCAATTTACGGCAGGGGGCCAAGCTTTCTTT
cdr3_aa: CASSQFTAGGQAFF

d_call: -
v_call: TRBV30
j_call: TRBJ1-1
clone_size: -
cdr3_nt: TGTGCCCTCAGGGGGAACACTGAAGCTTTCTTT
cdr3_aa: CALRGNTEAFF

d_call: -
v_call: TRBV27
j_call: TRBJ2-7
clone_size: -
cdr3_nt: TGTGCCAGCAGTTTATCAGGCCCGGGGGTTATTTTTAAAACCTCCTACGAGCAGTACTTC
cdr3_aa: CASSLSGPGVIFKTSYEQYF

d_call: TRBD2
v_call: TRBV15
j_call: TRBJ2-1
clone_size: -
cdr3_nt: TGTGCCACCAGCAGAGATGGCTACGGCGGGAGCTACAATGAGCAGTTCTTC
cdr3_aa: CATSRDGYGGSYNEQFF

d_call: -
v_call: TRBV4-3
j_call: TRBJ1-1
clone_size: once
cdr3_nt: TGCGCCAGCAGCCACGTTGGGCCAGGCTACACTGAAGCTTTCTTT
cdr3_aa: CASSHVGPGYTEAFF

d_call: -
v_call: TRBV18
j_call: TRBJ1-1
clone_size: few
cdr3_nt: TGTGCCAGCTCACCACTCGGAAGTACACAGAACACTGAAGCTTTCTTT
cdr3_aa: CASSPLGSTQNTEAFF

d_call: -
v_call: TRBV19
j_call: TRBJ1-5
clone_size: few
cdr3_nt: TGTGCCAGTAGTACACTCAGGGTTTCGGGCAATCAGCCCCAGCATTTT
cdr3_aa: CASSTLRVSGNQPQHF